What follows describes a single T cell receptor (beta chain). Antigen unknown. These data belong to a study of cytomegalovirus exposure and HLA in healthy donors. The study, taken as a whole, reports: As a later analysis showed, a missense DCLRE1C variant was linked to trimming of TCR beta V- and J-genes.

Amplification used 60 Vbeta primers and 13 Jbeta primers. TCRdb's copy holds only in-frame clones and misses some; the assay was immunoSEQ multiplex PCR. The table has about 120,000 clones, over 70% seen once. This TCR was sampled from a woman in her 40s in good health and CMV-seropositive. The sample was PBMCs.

DNA of the CDR3: TGTGCCAGCAGCGAGGGACTCCTGGCAGCCCAGCATTTT. Translation: CASSEGLLAAQHF. The rearrangement uses TRBV7-6 and TRBJ1-5; the D gene is possibly TRBD1 (5 bases). CDR1 is SGHVS and CDR2 is FNYEAQ in the germline V gene. V dropped 5 bases and J dropped 11 bases, with 16 bases sitting between them. This CDR3 has 13 residues. Combining the CDR3 with reference TRBV7-6 and TRBJ1-5 gives the whole variable domain GAGVSQSPRYKVTKRGQDVALRCDPISGHVSLYWYRQALGQGPEFLTYFNYEAQQDKSGLPNDRFSAERPEGSISTLTIQRTEQRDSAMYRCASSEGLLAAQHFGDGTRLSIL.